This TCR beta chain was captured by sequencing in a study of blood T cells in healthy people across ages. General study points: Age showed a roughly linear inverse relationship with TCR beta diversity per million T cells.

On this clonotype: No antigen is known for it.

Next came a second PCR, run for roughly 6 to 11 cycles, which used a sample-barcoded 5' primer along with a J-beta primer mix. TCRdb ran MiXCR on the 5' RACE reads and lists one entry per CDR3 protein. Of about 730,000 distinct CDR3 sequences listed, roughly 44% are singletons. The study isolated at least 6.5 million PBMCs from each sample. The source material was blood. This clonotype originated in a woman aged 55-69 years in good health.

The CDR3, as DNA: TGCAGTGCTTATCGACTAGCGGGGAGCTACAATGAGCAGTACTTC. Translated, it gives CSAYRLAGSYNEQYF. The chain employs TRBV20-1 and TRBJ2-5, with 11 bases identical to TRBD2. The CDR3 contains 15 residues. V shed 5 bases and J 11 bases; nucleotides not matched to a gene: 16. Germline CDR1 DFQATT, CDR2 SNEGSKA (reference sequence).